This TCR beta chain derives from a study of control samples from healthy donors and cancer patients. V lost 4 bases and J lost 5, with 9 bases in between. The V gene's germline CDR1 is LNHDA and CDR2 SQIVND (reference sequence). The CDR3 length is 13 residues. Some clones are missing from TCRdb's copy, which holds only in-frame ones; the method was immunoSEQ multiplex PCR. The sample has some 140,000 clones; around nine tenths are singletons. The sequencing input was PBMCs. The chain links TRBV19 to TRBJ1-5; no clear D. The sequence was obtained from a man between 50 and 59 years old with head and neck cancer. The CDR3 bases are TGTGCCAGTAGTAGTGTGCGCCATCAGCCCCAGCATTTT. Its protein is CASSSVRHQPQHF.